Following are 16 T cell receptor beta chains from one sample sequenced in a study of cytomegalovirus exposure and HLA in healthy donors. Both 60 Vbeta primers and 13 Jbeta primers went into the PCR. Sequencing was performed with immunoSEQ multiplex PCR; in TCRdb, only in-frame clones are kept and a portion is missing. The sample shows 99,000 or so clones, more than 9.5% of them seen only once. Sequenced sample: PBMCs. The receptors derive from a middle-aged man in good health and CMV-seropositive.

The chain employs TRBV28 and TRBJ1-2, with TRBD1 matching over 9 bases. This CDR3 contains 15 residues. CDR1 MDHEN and CDR2 SYDVKM come from the germline V gene. V was pared by 3 bases and J by 3 bases, with 5 bases of the junction left unmatched. The CDR3 region has the DNA TGTGCCAGCAGTTTGCCGGGACAGGGTGACTATGGCTACACCTTC. Translation: CASSLPGQGDYGYTF.

This clone was seen more than once but under ten times. This chain links TRBV7-9 with TRBJ1-2, with TRBD1 identical over 7 bases. Per the germline V gene, CDR1 is SEHNR and CDR2 is FQNEAQ (reference sequence). The length of the CDR3 is 16 residues. J lost 4 bases, V lost 5 bases, and 13 bases had no gene match. In DNA form, the CDR3 reads TGTGCCAGCAGCCCCCCCGGGACAGTACTTTCCTATGGCTACACCTTC. Translation: CASSPPGTVLSYGYTF.

The sample holds a few counts of this clone. The J gene is TRBJ1-5, the V gene TRBV5-1; the D gene is possibly TRBD1 (5 bases). The CDR3 extends over 15 amino acids. Deletions cut 3 bases from V and 1 base from J, with 11 bases between. In germline, CDR1 is SGHRS, CDR2 YFSETQ. The CDR3 DNA reads TGCGCCAGCAGCTATCAGGGAGGGAGCAATCAGCCCCAGCATTTT. Protein product: CASSYQGGSNQPQHF. Together with reference TRBV5-1 and TRBJ1-5, the CDR3 gives the full variable domain: KAGVTQTPRYLIKTRGQQVTLSCSPISGHRSVSWYQQTPGQGLQFLFEYFSETQRNKGNFPGRFSGRQFSNSRSEMNVSTLELGDSALYLCASSYQGGSNQPQHFGDGTRLSIL.

This sequence joins TRBV5-1 and TRBJ2-3, with 10 bases aligning to TRBD1. Looked up from germline, CDR1 is SGHRS and CDR2 is YFSETQ. V lost 4 bases to trimming and J lost 3 bases; unmatched junction nucleotides: 5. This CDR3 spans 15 amino acids. DNA for the CDR3: TGCGCCAGCAGCCGGAGGGACAGGGGAACAGATACGCAGTATTTT. It codes for CASSRRDRGTDTQYF.

J is TRBJ2-5 and V is TRBV29-1; maybe TRBD1 (5 bases). CDR1 and CDR2 (germline): SQVTM, ANQGSEA. The CDR3 is 16 residues long. Trimming took 0 bases from V and 5 from J, leaving 19 bases between them. CDR3 in amino acids: CSVEDRAATAWETQYF. Here the CDR3 DNA reads TGCAGCGTTGAAGATCGGGCGGCGACAGCCTGGGAGACCCAGTACTTC.

The chain combines TRBV18 with TRBJ2-3; maybe TRBD2 (6 bases). Germline V lookup: CDR1 KGHSH, CDR2 LQKENI. The CDR3 runs 15 residues. The V end lost 2 bases, the J end lost 4 bases, and 13 bases lay between the germline ends. CDR3 sequence reads: CASSPGLPGADTQYF. The CDR3 DNA follows: TGTGCCAGCTCACCAGGTCTGCCGGGAGCAGATACGCAGTATTTT.

This rearrangement joins TRBV19 to TRBJ2-5, with 7 bases identical to TRBD1. The CDR3 has 16 residues. Trimming at V came to 1 base and at J to 4 bases, leaving 9 bases not matched to a gene. Per germline, CDR1 LNHDA and CDR2 SQIVND (reference sequence). CDR3 amino acids: CASSIGLGTDGETQYF. For the CDR3, the DNA is TGTGCCAGTAGTATAGGCCTGGGGACAGACGGAGAGACCCAGTACTTC. Full variable domain (missing parts from reference TRBV19 and TRBJ2-5): DGGITQSPKYLFRKEGQNVTLSCEQNLNHDAMYWYRQDPGQGLRLIYYSQIVNDFQKGDIAEGYSVSREKKESFPLTVTSAQKNPTAFYLCASSIGLGTDGETQYFGPGTRLLVL.

This clone turned up a few times. The chain has TRBV7-9 and TRBJ2-2, with 9 bases identical to TRBD2. CDR3 length: 16 amino acids. Germline assignment: CDR1 SEHNR and CDR2 FQNEAQ (reference sequence). V gave up 5 bases and J gave up 7 bases; unmatched junction bases: 11. The CDR3 spells CASSHISGSVFGELFF. Written as DNA, the CDR3 is TGTGCCAGCAGCCATATTAGCGGGAGCGTCTTCGGGGAGCTGTTTTTT.

Written as DNA, the CDR3 is TGTGCCAGCAGCTTAGCACACTACGAGCAGTACTTC. Residues: CASSLAHYEQYF. This chain joins TRBV7-9 and TRBJ2-7; no reliable D call. V was shortened by 0 bases and J by 3 bases, with 3 bases between the two germline ends. Germline V gene lookup returns CDR1 SEHNR and CDR2 FQNEAQ (reference sequence). CDR3 length equals 12 residues.

This clone was picked up a small number of times. The chain recombines TRBV6-5 with TRBJ2-5; 7 bases are a match to TRBD1. Germline CDR1 and CDR2: MNHEY and SVGAGI. The CDR3 loop spans 13 amino acids. V dropped 6 bases and J dropped 2; count of bases not matched to a gene: 3. The CDR3, as DNA: TGTGCCAGCAGACCGACAGGGCAAGAGACCCAGTACTTC. As protein: CASRPTGQETQYF.

This clone appeared a few times. The V and J genes are TRBV30 and TRBJ2-7, with TRBD2 matching 9 bases. Losses at the gene ends were 1 base for V and 4 bases for J; bases not matched to a gene: 11. The CDR3 has 16 residues. Germline-derived CDR1 and CDR2 are GTSNPN and SVGIG (reference sequence). CDR3: CAWSAPLREGLYEQYF. The DNA for the CDR3 is TGTGCCTGGAGTGCGCCCCTGCGGGAGGGCCTGTACGAGCAGTACTTC. Based on the CDR3 plus reference TRBV30 and TRBJ2-7, the full variable domain is SQTIHQWPATLVQPVGSPLSLECTVEGTSNPNLYWYRQAAGRGLQLLFYSVGIGQISSEVPQNLSASRPQDRQFILSSKKLLLSDSGFYLCAWSAPLREGLYEQYFGPGTRLTVT.

The gene calls are TRBV9 and TRBJ2-5, with 7 bases lining up with TRBD2. Germline assignment: CDR1 SGDLS and CDR2 YYNGEE. V dropped 0 bases and J dropped 6; count of bases not matched to a gene: 8. The CDR3 loop spans 15 amino acids. As DNA, the CDR3 is TGTGCCAGCAGCGTAGGGGGAAGCGGGATGCAGACCCAGTACTTC. Translating it yields CASSVGGSGMQTQYF.

This clone was seen only a few times. The rearrangement uses TRBV7-9 and TRBJ2-3; 7 bases line up with TRBD1. Trimming took 4 bases from V and 3 from J; bases not matched to a gene: 4. In germline, CDR1 is SEHNR, CDR2 FQNEAQ (reference sequence). There are 14 residues in the CDR3. CDR3 nucleotides: TGTGCCAGCAGCTACAGGGGCGAGACAGATACGCAGTATTTT. It specifies CASSYRGETDTQYF. The entire variable domain, with the rest obtained from reference TRBV7-9 and TRBJ2-3, is as follows: DTGVSQNPRHKITKRGQNVTFRCDPISEHNRLYWYRQTLGQGPEFLTYFQNEAQLEKSRLLSDRFSAERPKGSFSTLEIQRTEQGDSAMYLCASSYRGETDTQYFGPGTRLTVL.

This clone was counted between two and nine times. J is TRBJ2-7 and V is TRBV4-1; 11 positions agree with TRBD1. Germline lookup yields CDR1 MGHRA and CDR2 YSYEKL. Trimming cost V 4 bases and J 3 bases; bases outside gene matches: 5. This CDR3 is 15 amino acids long. The DNA for the CDR3 is TGCGCCAGCAGCCCTGGACAGGGGGCCGGCTACGAGCAGTACTTC. Residues: CASSPGQGAGYEQYF.

The table lists this clone with a few counts. The chain uses TRBV28 and TRBJ2-1, with 10 bases lining up with TRBD2. Germline V gene data show CDR1 as MDHEN and CDR2 as SYDVKM. This CDR3 contains 15 residues. V lost 3 bases and J lost 7; bases outside the gene matches: 6. The CDR3 is CASSFRLAGENEQFF. In DNA form, the CDR3 reads TGTGCCAGCAGTTTCCGGCTAGCGGGAGAAAATGAGCAGTTCTTC.

The chain recombines TRBV10-3 with TRBJ2-3, with D tentatively TRBD2 (6 bases). V lost 8 bases and J 7 bases, leaving 22 bases between the germline ends. There are 15 residues in the CDR3. From germline, CDR1 is ENHRY and CDR2 SYGVKD. CDR3: CAIGRLGVVGNTQYF. The CDR3 nucleotides read TGTGCCATCGGGCGACTAGGGGTCGTTGGAAATACGCAGTATTTT.